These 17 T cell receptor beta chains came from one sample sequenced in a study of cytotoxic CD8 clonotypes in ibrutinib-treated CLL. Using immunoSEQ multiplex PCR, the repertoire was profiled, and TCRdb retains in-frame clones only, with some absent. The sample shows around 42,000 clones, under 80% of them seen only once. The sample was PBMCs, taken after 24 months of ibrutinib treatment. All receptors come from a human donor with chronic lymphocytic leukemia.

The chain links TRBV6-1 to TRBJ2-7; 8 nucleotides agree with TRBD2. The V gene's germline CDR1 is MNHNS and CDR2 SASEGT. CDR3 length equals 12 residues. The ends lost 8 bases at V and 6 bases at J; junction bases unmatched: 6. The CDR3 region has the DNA TGTGCCAGCTCCGGACTAGCCTCCGAGCAGTACTTC. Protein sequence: CASSGLASEQYF.

The CDR3 coding sequence is TGCAGCGGTAAGCGGGGTCCGGATAATGAGCAGTTCTTC. It encodes CSGKRGPDNEQFF. The chain links TRBV29-1 to TRBJ2-1; TRBD2 aligns across 7 bases. There are 13 residues in the CDR3. Germline V gives CDR1 SQVTM, CDR2 ANQGSEA. V shed 7 bases and J 7 bases; nucleotides not matched to a gene: 10.

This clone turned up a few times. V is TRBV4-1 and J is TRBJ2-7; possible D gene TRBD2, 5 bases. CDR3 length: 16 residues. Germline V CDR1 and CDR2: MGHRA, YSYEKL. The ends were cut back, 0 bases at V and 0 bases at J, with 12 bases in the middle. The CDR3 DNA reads TGCGCCAGCAGCCAAGATCAGCGGCCAAGCTCCTACGAGCAGTACTTC. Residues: CASSQDQRPSSYEQYF.

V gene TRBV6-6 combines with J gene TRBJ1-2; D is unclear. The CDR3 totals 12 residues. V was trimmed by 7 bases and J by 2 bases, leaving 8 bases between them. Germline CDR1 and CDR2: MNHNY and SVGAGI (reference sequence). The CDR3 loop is CASTPQNYGYTF. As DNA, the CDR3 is TGTGCCAGCACCCCCCAGAACTATGGCTACACCTTC.

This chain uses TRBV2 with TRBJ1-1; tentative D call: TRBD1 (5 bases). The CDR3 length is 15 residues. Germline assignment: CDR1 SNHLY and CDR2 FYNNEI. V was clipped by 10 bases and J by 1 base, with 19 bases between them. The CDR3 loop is CATISRGGKNTEAFF. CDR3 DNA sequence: TGTGCCACCATTTCTCGGGGGGGAAAGAACACTGAAGCTTTCTTT.

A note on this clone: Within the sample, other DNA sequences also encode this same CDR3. CDR3 sequence reads: CASSLAKGYEQYF. CDR3 nucleotide sequence: TGCGCCAGCAGCTTGGCTAAGGGCTACGAGCAGTACTTC. The rearrangement links TRBV5-1 to TRBJ2-7; no clear D. This CDR3 is 13 amino acids long. Germline V lookup: CDR1 SGHRS, CDR2 YFSETQ. Trimming took off 0 bases at V and 3 bases at J, with 7 bases between the two ends.

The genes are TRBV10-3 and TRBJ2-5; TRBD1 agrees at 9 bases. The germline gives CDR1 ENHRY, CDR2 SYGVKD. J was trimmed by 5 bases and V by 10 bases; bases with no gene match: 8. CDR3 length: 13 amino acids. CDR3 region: CASRDRASETQYF. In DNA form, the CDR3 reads TGTGCCAGCCGGGACAGGGCTTCTGAGACCCAGTACTTC.

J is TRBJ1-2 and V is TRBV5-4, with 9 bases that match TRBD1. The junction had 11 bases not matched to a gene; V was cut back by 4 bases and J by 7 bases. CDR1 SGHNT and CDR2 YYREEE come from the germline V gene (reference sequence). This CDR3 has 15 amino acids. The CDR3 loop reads CASSPRSDRGGGYTF. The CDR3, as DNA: TGTGCCAGCAGCCCCAGGTCGGACAGGGGAGGTGGCTACACCTTC.

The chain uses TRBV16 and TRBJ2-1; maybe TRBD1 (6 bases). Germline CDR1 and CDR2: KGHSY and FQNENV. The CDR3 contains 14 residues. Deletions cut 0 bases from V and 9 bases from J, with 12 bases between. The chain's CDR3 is CASSQSQGIGEQFF. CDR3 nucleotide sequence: TGTGCCAGCAGCCAATCTCAGGGGATCGGTGAGCAGTTCTTC.

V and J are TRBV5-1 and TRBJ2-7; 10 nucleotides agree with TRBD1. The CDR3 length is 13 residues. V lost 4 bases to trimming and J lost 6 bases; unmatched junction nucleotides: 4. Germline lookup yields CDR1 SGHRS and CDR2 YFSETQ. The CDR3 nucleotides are TGCGCCAGCAGCCCGGGGACAGGGGTCGAGCAGTACTTC. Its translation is CASSPGTGVEQYF.

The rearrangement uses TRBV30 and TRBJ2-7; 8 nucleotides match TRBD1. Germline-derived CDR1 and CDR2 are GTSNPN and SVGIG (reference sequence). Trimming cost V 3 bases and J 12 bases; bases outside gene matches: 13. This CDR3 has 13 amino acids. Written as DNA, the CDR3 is TGTGCCTGGAGCAAACGCACCGGGACAGGACTGTACTTC. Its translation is CAWSKRTGTGLYF.

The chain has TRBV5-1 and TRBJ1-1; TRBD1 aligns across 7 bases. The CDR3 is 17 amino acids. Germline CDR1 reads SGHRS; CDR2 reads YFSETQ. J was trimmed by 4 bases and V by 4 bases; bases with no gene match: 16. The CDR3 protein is CASSLRQGPNYGTEAFF. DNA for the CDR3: TGCGCCAGCAGCCTAAGACAGGGTCCCAATTATGGCACTGAAGCTTTCTTT.

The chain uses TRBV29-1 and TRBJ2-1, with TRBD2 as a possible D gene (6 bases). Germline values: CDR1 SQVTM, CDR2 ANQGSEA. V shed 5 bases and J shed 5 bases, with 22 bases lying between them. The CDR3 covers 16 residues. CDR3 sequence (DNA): TGCAGCGTTATCCCGGGAGCGACCGTAACTCACAATGAGCAGTTCTTC. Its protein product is CSVIPGATVTHNEQFF.

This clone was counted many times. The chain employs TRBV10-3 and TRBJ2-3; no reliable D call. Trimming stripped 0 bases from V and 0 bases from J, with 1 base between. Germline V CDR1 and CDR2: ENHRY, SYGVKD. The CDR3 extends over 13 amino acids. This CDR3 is CAISESSTDTQYF. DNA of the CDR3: TGTGCCATCAGTGAGTCTAGCACAGATACGCAGTATTTT.

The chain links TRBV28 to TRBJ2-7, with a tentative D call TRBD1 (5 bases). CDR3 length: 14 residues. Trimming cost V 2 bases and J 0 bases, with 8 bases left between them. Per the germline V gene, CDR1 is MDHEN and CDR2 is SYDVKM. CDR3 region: CASSLDSVSYEQYF. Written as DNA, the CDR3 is TGTGCCAGCAGTTTAGACAGCGTCTCCTACGAGCAGTACTTC.

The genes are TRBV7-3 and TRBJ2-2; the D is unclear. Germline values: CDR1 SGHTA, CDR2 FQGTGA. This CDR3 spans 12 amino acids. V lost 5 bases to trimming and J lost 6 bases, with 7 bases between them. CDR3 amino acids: CASSHLPGELFF. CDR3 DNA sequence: TGTGCCAGCAGCCATCTGCCCGGGGAGCTGTTTTTT.

The CDR3 nucleotides are TGTGCCATCAGAGGGGACACCGGGGCGAACCCAACTAATGAAAAACTGTTTTTT. Residues: CAIRGDTGANPTNEKLFF. The chain joins TRBV10-3 to TRBJ1-4, with a weak D call TRBD1 (6 bases). CDR1 ENHRY and CDR2 SYGVKD come from the germline V gene. The CDR3 is 18 residues long. V was cut by 6 bases and J by 0 bases, with 20 bases left in between.